This T cell receptor (beta chain) came from a study of identifying expanded T cells in peripheral blood. Assay used: immunoSEQ multiplex PCR; TCRdb lists only in-frame clones, some missing. The sample lists around 130,000 clones; around nine tenths were seen once. Comments on this clone: No antigen is known for it.

Study-level findings and limits: Roughly two-week clone count variance significantly increased as total template count grew.

Losses at the gene ends were 0 bases for V and 4 bases for J; bases not matched to a gene: 7. CDR3 length: 16 residues. Germline CDR1 and CDR2: SGHRS and YFSETQ. Sequenced input: blood. The rearrangement uses TRBV5-1 and TRBJ2-3; TRBD2 matches 8 bases. The sequence came from a person aged 18 to 75 in good health. The CDR3 coding sequence is TGCGCCAGCAGCTTGGCCGATGGAGCGGGGGCAGATACGCAGTATTTT. Its translation is CASSLADGAGADTQYF.